The source of this T cell receptor (beta chain) is a study of T cell responses to AZD1222 COVID-19 vaccine. Study-wide results and caveats: Nearly half of spike-specific TCRs reportedly target variant regions that are unmutated in the B.1.351 and B.1.1.7 variants. Females outnumbered males among donors, who were mostly white British; clonal diversity was possibly underestimated. With dominance at 160-218 and 743-854, vaccine-associated CD4 TCRs spanned spike.

The CDR3 extends over 15 amino acids. Trimming took 0 bases from V and 2 from J, leaving 9 bases between them. The V gene's germline CDR1 is SGHRS and CDR2 YFSETQ. Comment on this clone: Its cognate antigen is unknown.

Measured with immunoSEQ multiplex PCR; TCRdb has only the in-frame clones, and not every one. The sample has 88,000 or so clones, roughly nine tenths seen once. Specimen: peripheral blood, collected 28 days after the second AZD1222 dose. This receptor was obtained from an adult who received the AZD1222 COVID-19 vaccine. The gene calls are TRBV5-1 and TRBJ2-1; D is unresolved. The CDR3 DNA sequence: TGCGCCAGCAGCTTGGGTGGAAAGACCTACAATGAGCAGTTCTTC. This sequence encodes CASSLGGKTYNEQFF.